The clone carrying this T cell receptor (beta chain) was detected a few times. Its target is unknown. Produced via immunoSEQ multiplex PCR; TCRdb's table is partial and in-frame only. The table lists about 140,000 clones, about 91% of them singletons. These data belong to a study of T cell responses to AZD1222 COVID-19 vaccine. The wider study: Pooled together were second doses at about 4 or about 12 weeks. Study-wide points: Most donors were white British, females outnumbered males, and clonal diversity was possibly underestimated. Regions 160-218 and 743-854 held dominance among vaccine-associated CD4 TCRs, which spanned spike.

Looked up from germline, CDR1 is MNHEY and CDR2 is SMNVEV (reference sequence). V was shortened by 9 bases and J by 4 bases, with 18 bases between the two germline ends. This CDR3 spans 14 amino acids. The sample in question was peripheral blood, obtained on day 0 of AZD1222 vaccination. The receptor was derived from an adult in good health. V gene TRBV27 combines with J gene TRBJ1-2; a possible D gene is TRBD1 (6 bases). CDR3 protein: CASPIGGFSYGYTF. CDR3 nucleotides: TGTGCCAGTCCTATAGGGGGTTTTAGCTATGGCTACACCTTC.